These T cell receptor beta chains were read from a single sample in a study of blood T cells in healthy people across ages. TCRdb re-derived calls from the 5' RACE reads in MiXCR, one entry per CDR3 protein. The sample records 1.5 million to 2 million distinct CDR3 sequences, 39% being singletons. Sequencing used blood. The receptors here all came from a human donor in good health. Each CDR3 is given with its conserved first and last residue. A D gene is named only where the DNA matches it firmly. Clone size is shown for a subset of rows, as once, few, many or a class of expanded clone.

CDR3: CASSPGTGVGSYEQYF; DNA: TGTGCCAGCAGCCCCGGGACAGGGGTAGGCTCCTACGAGCAGTACTTC; D: TRBD1; J: TRBJ2-7; size: NA; V: TRBV5-8; length: 16
CDR3: CASTFRTNHAYGYTF; DNA: TGTGCCAGCACTTTCCGGACAAATCATGCCTATGGCTACACCTTC; D: NA; J: TRBJ1-2; size: NA; V: TRBV7-9; length: 15
CDR3: CASSVGGGAEHNEQFF; DNA: TGTGCCAGCAGTGTAGGTGGGGGGGCCGAGCACAATGAGCAGTTCTTC; D: NA; J: TRBJ2-1; size: few; V: TRBV2; length: 16
CDR3: CASSVYSGGAEETQYF; DNA: TGTGCCAGCAGCGTTTATAGCGGGGGGGCAGAGGAGACCCAGTACTTC; D: TRBD2; J: TRBJ2-5; size: once; V: TRBV9; length: 16
CDR3: CASSPAPGASYEQYF; DNA: TGTGCCAGCAGCCCAGCCCCGGGGGCAAGTTACGAGCAGTACTTC; D: NA; J: TRBJ2-7; size: NA; V: TRBV6-4; length: 15
CDR3: CVSRPPGPYLSYEQYF; DNA: TGTGTCAGCAGACCACCGGGTCCCTACCTTTCCTACGAGCAGTACTTC; D: NA; J: TRBJ2-7; size: NA; V: TRBV7-8; length: 16
CDR3: CASSQDLEGRPEAFF; DNA: TGTGCCAGCAGCCAAGATCTCGAGGGGCGACCGGAAGCTTTCTTT; D: NA; J: TRBJ1-1; size: NA; V: TRBV4-2; length: 15
CDR3: CASSQDRGGSTNEKLFF; DNA: TGCGCCAGCAGCCAAGACAGGGGGGGCTCAACTAATGAAAAACTGTTTTTT; D: TRBD1; J: TRBJ1-4; size: NA; V: TRBV4-3; length: 17
CDR3: CASSFGRGDTQYF; DNA: TGTGCCAGCAGCTTCGGACGTGGTGATACGCAGTATTTT; D: NA; J: TRBJ2-3; size: few; V: TRBV7-9; length: 13
CDR3: CASSQAGPPDEKLFF; DNA: TGCGCCAGCAGCCAAGCCGGACCTCCCGATGAAAAACTGTTTTTT; D: NA; J: TRBJ1-4; size: NA; V: TRBV4-3; length: 15
CDR3: CSVSTGTAYEQYF; DNA: TGCAGTGTATCGACAGGGACAGCCTACGAGCAGTACTTC; D: TRBD1; J: TRBJ2-7; size: NA; V: TRBV20-1; length: 13
CDR3: CASSLGGGTGIHDEQFF; DNA: TGTGCCAGCAGCTTAGGGGGAGGGACAGGGATTCACGATGAGCAGTTCTTC; D: TRBD1; J: TRBJ2-1; size: NA; V: TRBV7-3; length: 17
CDR3: CAISGGLDYGYTF; DNA: TGTGCCATCTCTGGGGGGCTTGACTATGGCTACACCTTC; D: NA; J: TRBJ1-2; size: NA; V: TRBV10-3; length: 13
CDR3: CASSFQVQETQYF; DNA: TGTGCCAGCAGTTTTCAGGTTCAAGAGACCCAGTACTTC; D: NA; J: TRBJ2-5; size: few; V: TRBV7-9; length: 13
CDR3: CSASSGGANIQPQHF; DNA: TGCAGTGCTAGTTCCGGGGGCGCGAATATCCAGCCCCAGCATTTT; D: NA; J: TRBJ1-5; size: few; V: TRBV20-1; length: 15
CDR3: CASRDTGTHYGYTF; DNA: TGTGCCAGCAGGGATACAGGCACCCACTATGGCTACACCTTC; D: NA; J: TRBJ1-2; size: NA; V: TRBV12-3/TRBV12-4; length: 14
CDR3: CSARDPPPQRNEQFF; DNA: TGCAGTGCTAGAGATCCCCCTCCACAGCGCAATGAGCAGTTCTTC; D: NA; J: TRBJ2-1; size: few; V: TRBV20-1; length: 15
CDR3: CASSYGRQERGETQYF; DNA: TGTGCCAGCAGTTACGGCCGACAGGAGAGAGGGGAGACCCAGTACTTC; D: NA; J: TRBJ2-5; size: NA; V: TRBV6-5; length: 16
CDR3: CAGLGRLYGYTF; DNA: TGTGCCGGATTGGGCCGTCTCTATGGCTACACCTTC; D: NA; J: TRBJ1-2; size: few; V: TRBV7-3; length: 12
CDR3: CASSQARGSYTEAFF; DNA: TGTGCCAGCAGCCAAGCGAGGGGGTCCTACACTGAAGCTTTCTTT; D: NA; J: TRBJ1-1; size: NA; V: TRBV14; length: 15
CDR3: CASSENSWGQLYEQYF; DNA: TGTGCCAGCAGTGAGAACTCCTGGGGACAGTTATACGAGCAGTACTTC; D: TRBD1; J: TRBJ2-7; size: few; V: TRBV28; length: 16
CDR3: CASSQTSGGLNEQFF; DNA: TGCGCCAGCAGCCAAACTAGCGGGGGACTCAATGAGCAGTTCTTC; D: TRBD2; J: TRBJ2-1; size: NA; V: TRBV4-3; length: 15
CDR3: CASSPFSGGRTDTQYF; DNA: TGTGCCAGTAGCCCATTTAGCGGGGGACGCACAGATACGCAGTATTTT; D: TRBD2; J: TRBJ2-3; size: NA; V: TRBV5-5; length: 16
CDR3: CASSPRMQETQYF; DNA: TGCGCCAGCAGCCCCCGGATGCAAGAGACCCAGTACTTC; D: NA; J: TRBJ2-5; size: NA; V: TRBV4-1; length: 13
CDR3: CSPEGRPWREQYF; DNA: TGCAGCCCCGAAGGGAGACCCTGGAGGGAGCAGTACTTC; D: NA; J: TRBJ2-7; size: many; V: TRBV29-1; length: 13
CDR3: CANSLQGPQGNQPQHF; DNA: TGCGCCAACAGCTTGCAGGGTCCTCAGGGCAATCAGCCCCAGCATTTT; D: NA; J: TRBJ1-5; size: NA; V: TRBV5-1; length: 16
CDR3: CSARRTGVETQYF; DNA: TGCAGTGCTAGGAGGACGGGGGTAGAGACCCAGTACTTC; D: NA; J: TRBJ2-5; size: NA; V: TRBV20-1; length: 13
CDR3: CSADTGVGTDTQYF; DNA: TGCAGCGCTGACACAGGTGTGGGCACAGATACGCAGTATTTT; D: NA; J: TRBJ2-3; size: NA; V: TRBV29-1; length: 14
CDR3: CSAPRGTTDTQYF; DNA: TGCAGTGCCCCACGGGGGACCACAGATACGCAGTATTTT; D: NA; J: TRBJ2-3; size: few; V: TRBV20-1; length: 13
CDR3: CASSPQGGEGTDTQYF; DNA: TGTGCCAGCAGCCCGCAGGGGGGGGAGGGCACAGATACGCAGTATTTT; D: NA; J: TRBJ2-3; size: NA; V: TRBV7-8; length: 16
CDR3: CASSPDGSYEQYF; DNA: TGTGCCAGCAGCCCGGACGGATCCTACGAGCAGTACTTC; D: NA; J: TRBJ2-7; size: NA; V: TRBV7-2; length: 13
CDR3: CSILRGYEQYF; DNA: TGCAGCATCCTGCGGGGTTACGAGCAGTACTTC; D: NA; J: TRBJ2-7; size: many; V: TRBV29-1; length: 11
CDR3: CASSSDAAGGNEQFF; DNA: TGTGCCAGCAGTTCAGATGCCGCCGGGGGAAATGAGCAGTTCTTC; D: NA; J: TRBJ2-1; size: many; V: TRBV6-2/TRBV6-3; length: 15
CDR3: CAGGNSGANVLTF; DNA: TGTGCCGGGGGGAACTCTGGGGCCAACGTCCTGACTTTC; D: NA; J: TRBJ2-6; size: NA; V: TRBV7-9; length: 13
CDR3: CASSAVSDHQPQHF; DNA: TGTGCCAGCAGCGCCGTTAGTGATCATCAGCCCCAGCATTTT; D: NA; J: TRBJ1-5; size: NA; V: TRBV28; length: 14
CDR3: CASSLGPGQGNSPLHF; DNA: TGTGCCAGCAGCTTAGGTCCGGGACAGGGCAATTCACCCCTCCACTTT; D: TRBD1; J: TRBJ1-6; size: many; V: TRBV7-3; length: 16
CDR3: CASSVNRGGYEQYF; DNA: TGTGCCAGTAGTGTCAACAGGGGAGGATACGAGCAGTACTTC; D: NA; J: TRBJ2-7; size: NA; V: TRBV19; length: 14
CDR3: CASSPEAGVSTDTQYF; DNA: TGTGCCAGCAGCCCAGAGGCGGGAGTGAGCACAGATACGCAGTATTTT; D: TRBD2; J: TRBJ2-3; size: NA; V: TRBV7-9; length: 16
CDR3: CAWTSRDTQYF; DNA: TGTGCCTGGACCTCTCGGGATACGCAGTATTTT; D: NA; J: TRBJ2-3; size: once; V: TRBV30; length: 11
CDR3: CASSYFGDKFSGNTIYF; DNA: TGTGCCAGCAGTTACTTCGGGGATAAATTCTCTGGAAACACCATATATTTT; D: NA; J: TRBJ1-3; size: NA; V: TRBV6-6; length: 17
CDR3: CAWSATTYEQYF; DNA: TGTGCCTGGAGCGCTACGACCTACGAGCAGTACTTC; D: NA; J: TRBJ2-7; size: NA; V: TRBV30; length: 12
CDR3: CASSLGPTWDRSSSGANVLTF; DNA: TGTGCCAGCAGTTTAGGGCCCACCTGGGACAGGTCCAGCTCTGGGGCCAACGTCCTGACTTTC; D: TRBD1; J: TRBJ2-6; size: few; V: TRBV28; length: 21
CDR3: CAADTGPGANVLTF; DNA: TGTGCCGCAGACACAGGGCCCGGGGCCAACGTCCTGACTTTC; D: NA; J: TRBJ2-6; size: NA; V: TRBV6-5; length: 14
CDR3: CASSSTGHLRNQPQHF; DNA: TGTGCCAGCAGTTCAACGGGACACTTAAGGAATCAGCCCCAGCATTTT; D: NA; J: TRBJ1-5; size: NA; V: TRBV28; length: 16
CDR3: CSASLGQGYNEQFF; DNA: TGCAGTGCTAGCCTGGGACAGGGCTACAATGAGCAGTTCTTC; D: TRBD1; J: TRBJ2-1; size: few; V: TRBV20-1; length: 14
CDR3: CASSLEFRGRGYTF; DNA: TGTGCCAGCAGCTTAGAGTTCAGGGGCCGCGGCTACACCTTC; D: NA; J: TRBJ1-2; size: few; V: TRBV7-2; length: 14
CDR3: CASSSGVLQPQHF; DNA: TGTGCCAGCAGTTCAGGAGTCCTTCAGCCCCAGCATTTT; D: NA; J: TRBJ1-5; size: few; V: TRBV6-6; length: 13
CDR3: CASSLRLGPYNEQFF; DNA: TGCGCCAGCAGCCTTCGACTAGGTCCCTACAATGAGCAGTTCTTC; D: NA; J: TRBJ2-1; size: NA; V: TRBV4-1; length: 15
CDR3: CASSLIAKRANYGYTF; DNA: TGTGCCAGCAGTTTGATTGCGAAGAGGGCTAACTATGGCTACACCTTC; D: NA; J: TRBJ1-2; size: NA; V: TRBV12-3/TRBV12-4; length: 16
CDR3: CSAREAYEQYF; DNA: TGCAGCGCCCGCGAGGCCTACGAGCAGTACTTC; D: NA; J: TRBJ2-7; size: many; V: TRBV20-1; length: 11
CDR3: CAGSLGETQYF; DNA: TGTGCCGGCAGCTTAGGAGAGACCCAGTATTTT; D: NA; J: TRBJ2-3; size: few; V: TRBV7-2; length: 11
CDR3: CASSLFFRAGGWSTEAFF; DNA: TGTGCCAGCAGTTTATTCTTTCGGGCAGGGGGCTGGAGCACTGAAGCTTTCTTT; D: TRBD1; J: TRBJ1-1; size: NA; V: TRBV27; length: 18
CDR3: CASRDRGSYGYTF; DNA: TGCGCCAGCAGGGACAGGGGCAGCTATGGCTACACCTTC; D: TRBD1; J: TRBJ1-2; size: few; V: TRBV4-3; length: 13
CDR3: CASSFRPTQRGNEQFF; DNA: TGTGCCAGCAGCTTCAGGCCCACCCAGAGAGGGAATGAGCAGTTCTTC; D: NA; J: TRBJ2-1; size: NA; V: TRBV7-9; length: 16
CDR3: CSARPQIIPNEQYF; DNA: TGCAGTGCTAGACCCCAAATAATCCCCAACGAGCAGTACTTC; D: NA; J: TRBJ2-7; size: NA; V: TRBV20-1; length: 14
CDR3: CASSGDRYSGANVLTF; DNA: TGTGCCAGCAGTGGAGACCGATACTCTGGGGCCAACGTCCTGACTTTC; D: NA; J: TRBJ2-6; size: NA; V: TRBV9; length: 16
CDR3: CASIRPGNTEAFF; DNA: TGTGCCAGCATCCGACCAGGGAACACTGAAGCTTTCTTT; D: NA; J: TRBJ1-1; size: NA; V: TRBV5-5; length: 13